This TCR beta chain was observed in a study of T cell changes during pregnancy in multiple sclerosis. Assay: immunoSEQ multiplex PCR; the TCRdb copy retains only in-frame clones and omits some. The table has tens of thousands of clones, 85% to 95% seen once. Trimming took 4 bases from V and 3 from J, leaving 21 bases between them. This CDR3 is built from 17 residues. Looked up from germline, CDR1 is MNHNS and CDR2 is SASEGT. The chain employs TRBV6-1 and TRBJ1-2, with D possibly TRBD1 on 5 matching bases. Here the sequenced sample was peripheral blood, taken in the third trimester of pregnancy. This clonotype was obtained from a female donor with multiple sclerosis, enrolled in a pregnancy study. The CDR3 protein is CASSVGGPRKHHYGYTF. Written as DNA, the CDR3 is TGTGCCAGCAGTGTCGGGGGTCCCCGAAAACATCACTATGGCTACACCTTC.